This is a list of T cell receptor beta chains from one sample in a study of monozygotic twins with inflammatory bowel disease. Reprocessing the 5' RACE reads, TCRdb reports a single entry for every CDR3 protein and omits DNA. The sample data list roughly 140,000 distinct CDR3 sequences. Sequenced: blood. The receptors here all came from a human donor with ulcerative colitis or Crohn's disease, or a healthy co-twin of an affected twin (not recorded which). Each CDR3 is given with its conserved first and last residue. Fields, in order: J gene, V gene, CDR3 protein.

TRBJ2-7,TRBV28,CASSRLIGDSYEQYF
TRBJ2-7,TRBV4-3,CASSPGTSGVYEQYF
TRBJ1-3,TRBV6-1,CASSESLSFPGNTIYF
TRBJ2-1,TRBV12-3/TRBV12-4,CASSLLGGNNEQFF
TRBJ2-7,TRBV20-1,CSAYTPGQHYEQYF
TRBJ2-5,TRBV7-2,CASSSPPETQYF
TRBJ2-7,TRBV7-2,CASSFSPLGIGEQYF
TRBJ1-4,TRBV27,CASKQGSGATNEKLFF
TRBJ2-7,TRBV10-3,CAIRGQALNFDEQYF
TRBJ2-2,TRBV4-3,CASSQGRLNTGELFF
TRBJ1-2,TRBV7-2,CASSLTRDYGYTF
TRBJ2-5,TRBV20-1,CSARVPQGALFSETQYF
TRBJ2-7,TRBV20-1,CSARDHGSISYEQYF
TRBJ2-1,TRBV13,CASSQDLGLGSGEQFF